Listed below are T cell receptor beta chains from one sample, sequenced in a study of blood T cells in healthy people across ages. MiXCR, run by TCRdb on the 5' RACE reads, gives a single entry per CDR3 protein. The repertoire includes approximately 400,000 distinct CDR3 sequences, 52% of them detected once, and 45% to 55% sits in the top ten. Source material: blood. The origin of the receptors is a man in his 60s in good health. Each CDR3 is given with its conserved first and last residue. D genes are given only for firm matches. The size of a clone is reported for some rows only, either as once, few or many, or as a class for expanded clones.

V gene	D gene	clone size	J gene	CDR3 DNA	CDR3 protein
TRBV12-3/TRBV12-4	NA	once	TRBJ2-5	TGTGCCAGCAGTTTGGGCCTAGTGGATGAGCAGTACTTC	CASSLGLVDEQYF
TRBV29-1	TRBD1	NA	TRBJ1-1	TGCAGCGTGGAACCCACAGGGGACACTGAAGCTTTCTTT	CSVEPTGDTEAFF
TRBV20-1	NA	few	TRBJ2-6	TGCAGTGCTAGAGATGGGGGTTCTGGGGCCAACGTCCTGACTTTC	CSARDGGSGANVLTF
TRBV12-3/TRBV12-4	NA	once	TRBJ1-4	TGTGCCAGCAGTCTGCAGGGGCGTAATGAAAAACTGTTTTTT	CASSLQGRNEKLFF
TRBV6-5	NA	few	TRBJ1-2	TGTGCCAGCAGACGACAGGCGAGCTATGGCTACACCTTC	CASRRQASYGYTF
TRBV20-1	NA	many	TRBJ2-3	TGCAGTGCTCCAATCTACACAGATACGCAGTATTTT	CSAPIYTDTQYF
TRBV28	TRBD1	NA	TRBJ2-4	TGTGCCAGCAGTTTAAGCCGGGACAGGGTAGCTAGGCAGTACTTC	CASSLSRDRVARQYF
TRBV20-1	TRBD1	NA	TRBJ2-1	TGCAGTGCTAGACTGCAGGGGGCCTCCAATGAGCAGTTCTTC	CSARLQGASNEQFF
TRBV6-1	TRBD2	NA	TRBJ2-1	TGTGCCAGCAGGCCGGGACTAGCGGGGGGAGGGTACAATGAGCAGTTCTTC	CASRPGLAGGGYNEQFF
TRBV12-5	NA	many	TRBJ2-3	TGTGCTAGTGGTGACCAACCAGGCACAGATACGCAGTATTTT	CASGDQPGTDTQYF
TRBV30	NA	few	TRBJ2-1	TGTGCCTGGAGTGTGGGCTACAATGAGCAGTTCTTC	CAWSVGYNEQFF
TRBV9	NA	once	TRBJ2-1	TGTGCCAGCAGCGTAGAGTGGGAGGCCCACAATGAGCAGTTCTTC	CASSVEWEAHNEQFF
TRBV7-8	NA	NA	TRBJ2-7	TGTGCCAGCAGCCGGATGGGAGTGCTGGACGAGCAGTACTTC	CASSRMGVLDEQYF
TRBV7-9	NA	NA	TRBJ2-5	TGTGCCAGCAGCCTAATTGAACTGGGGACCCAGTACTTC	CASSLIELGTQYF
TRBV20-1	TRBD1	NA	TRBJ1-5	TGCAGTGCGGTGGACAGGGAAAGCAATCAGCCCCAGCATTTT	CSAVDRESNQPQHF
TRBV6-2/TRBV6-3	TRBD2	NA	TRBJ2-1	TGTGCCAGCAACTCCGGGACTAGCTGGGACAATGAGCAGTTCTTC	CASNSGTSWDNEQFF
TRBV6-1	TRBD1	NA	TRBJ2-7	TGTGCCAGCAGTGATCTCGGACAGGGGTCCTACGAGCAGTACTTC	CASSDLGQGSYEQYF
TRBV24-1	NA	NA	TRBJ2-3	TGTACCACCAGCTCTGTGGGAGGTGGCACAGATACGCAGTATTTT	CTTSSVGGGTDTQYF
TRBV6-6	NA	NA	TRBJ2-7	TGTGCCAGCAGTTACCCAAGGGCGCACTCCTACGAGCAGTACTTC	CASSYPRAHSYEQYF
TRBV5-1	NA	NA	TRBJ1-4	TGCGCCAGCAGCCGGTCCCCCATTGACTTTAATGAAAAACTGTTTTTT	CASSRSPIDFNEKLFF
TRBV4-2	NA	few	TRBJ2-1	TGTGCCAGCAGCCAAGCAAGCAATGGTAGGGGCGAGCAGTTCTTC	CASSQASNGRGEQFF
TRBV7-8	NA	NA	TRBJ2-7	TGTGCCAACAGCCGCGGTGGGTCCGCGGGCCTTTCCTACGAGCAGTACTTC	CANSRGGSAGLSYEQYF
TRBV20-1	NA	NA	TRBJ1-2	TGCAGTGCTAGAGACAGAAACTATGACTACACCTTC	CSARDRNYDYTF
TRBV28	NA	NA	TRBJ2-4	TGTGCCAGCAGTGTAAGGGGATCGGCCAAAAACATTCAGTACTTC	CASSVRGSAKNIQYF
TRBV29-1	NA	NA	TRBJ2-7	TGCAGCGTTGCACGGTCCTACAATGAGCAGTACTTC	CSVARSYNEQYF
TRBV7-9	NA	NA	TRBJ1-2	TGTGCCAGCAGCTCCCATACCGGGGCGCGCCACTATGGCTACACCTTC	CASSSHTGARHYGYTF
TRBV5-1	NA	NA	TRBJ2-6	TGCGCCAGCAGCTTGGGCAGCCCAGGGAGCTCTGGGGCCAACGTCCTGACTTTC	CASSLGSPGSSGANVLTF
TRBV4-2	TRBD2	NA	TRBJ2-1	TGTGTCAGCAGCCAAAATGGCGGGGGGGCTTTTGGCGAGCAGTTCTTC	CVSSQNGGGAFGEQFF
TRBV7-9	NA	NA	TRBJ2-7	TGTGCCAGCAGCTTAGCGGGGGCCCACAATGAGCAGTACTTC	CASSLAGAHNEQYF
TRBV6-6	NA	NA	TRBJ2-4	TGTGCCAGCAGTACCCTGTCGGGGCCAAAGTCGTACTTC	CASSTLSGPKSYF
TRBV27	TRBD2	few	TRBJ2-3	TGTGCCAGCAGTTTCACGGGACTAGCGGGCCAGGGGGGCACAGATACGCAGTATTTT	CASSFTGLAGQGGTDTQYF
TRBV10-3	TRBD1	NA	TRBJ1-5	TGTGCCATCAGCCCCAGGGGGCGAGGGAACGATCAGCCCCAGCATTTT	CAISPRGRGNDQPQHF
TRBV18	NA	NA	TRBJ2-3	TGTGCCAGCTCAGGACCTGGGCAGTATTTT	CASSGPGQYF
TRBV29-1	TRBD1	NA	TRBJ2-7	TGCAGCGTTGCCCCTACAGGGGGCGACGGGGTCGAGCAGTACTTC	CSVAPTGGDGVEQYF
TRBV3-1	NA	NA	TRBJ2-1	TGTGCCAGCAGCCAAGATAGGGCCGGTGAGCAGTTCTTC	CASSQDRAGEQFF
TRBV14	NA	NA	TRBJ2-4	NA	CACSAGQIAKNIQYF
TRBV7-9	NA	NA	TRBJ2-3	TGTGCCAGCAGCTTAGATACTAACACAGATACGCAGTATTTT	CASSLDTNTDTQYF
TRBV3-1	TRBD2	NA	TRBJ2-7	TGTGCCAGCAGCCCCAGCGGGGGAGTACGTTACGAGCAGTACTTC	CASSPSGGVRYEQYF
TRBV27	NA	NA	TRBJ2-3	TGTGCCACCGACCCTGGGGGCAGGGGAGTTGATACGCAGTATTTT	CATDPGGRGVDTQYF
TRBV7-6	TRBD1	NA	TRBJ2-6	TGTGCCAGCAGCTTATATACCCAGGGACAGATCCGCTCTGGGGCCAACGTCCTGACTTTC	CASSLYTQGQIRSGANVLTF
TRBV9	NA	many	TRBJ2-1	TGTGCCAGCAGCGTAGCTAGGCTAGTTGGGTACAATGAGCAGTTCTTC	CASSVARLVGYNEQFF
TRBV28	TRBD1	NA	TRBJ1-2	TGTGCCAGCCAGGGGACAGGCCCTTTTGGCTACACCTTC	CASQGTGPFGYTF
TRBV7-2	TRBD1	NA	TRBJ2-5	TGTGCCAGCAGAGGGGGCTACCTACAGACCCAGTACTTC	CASRGGYLQTQYF
TRBV3-1	TRBD1	NA	TRBJ2-7	TGTGCCAGCAGCCACCTGACAGGGGGCGGCTACGAGCAGTACTTC	CASSHLTGGGYEQYF
TRBV4-3	TRBD2	NA	TRBJ2-7	TGCGCCAGCAGCCAAGATGGGGCTAGCGGAGCCTACGAGCAGTACTTC	CASSQDGASGAYEQYF
TRBV7-2	TRBD1	NA	TRBJ2-7	TGTGCCAGCAGCTTGAAGGGGGCGAGGTACGAGCAGTACTTC	CASSLKGARYEQYF
TRBV18	NA	NA	TRBJ1-1	TGTGCCAGCTCAGTCCGGGGGGAAAACACTGAAGCTTTCTTT	CASSVRGENTEAFF
TRBV10-3	NA	NA	TRBJ2-7	TGTGCCAGCAGCGCGGACACGAGCTCCTACGAGCAGTACTTC	CASSADTSSYEQYF
TRBV14	NA	NA	TRBJ2-3	TGTGCCAGCAGCCAATTGGTTGCAGATACGCAGTATTTT	CASSQLVADTQYF
TRBV29-1	TRBD1	many	TRBJ1-1	TGCAGCGCCGAAGCGGGACAGGGTCACACTGAAGCTTTCTTT	CSAEAGQGHTEAFF
TRBV12-3/TRBV12-4	NA	few	TRBJ1-2	TGTGCCAGCAGCCCTACGACAGGTCCCTATGGCTACACCTTC	CASSPTTGPYGYTF
TRBV6-5	NA	once	TRBJ2-5	TGTGCCAGCAGCGACCGGGCAGGGGTACTGGAGACCCAGTACTTC	CASSDRAGVLETQYF
TRBV6-6	NA	NA	TRBJ2-7	TGTGCCAGCACTCCTGGAGGCTCCTACGAGCAGTACTTC	CASTPGGSYEQYF
TRBV2	TRBD1	NA	TRBJ2-2	TGTGCCAGCAGTGAAGCGCGTAGGACAGGTCGTACCGGGGAGCTGTTTTTT	CASSEARRTGRTGELFF
TRBV7-2	NA	many	TRBJ2-7	TGTGCCAGCAGCTTATCGGCTTCCGGCTCCTACGAGCAGTACTTC	CASSLSASGSYEQYF